The rows below give T cell receptor beta chains drawn from one sample of a study of PD-L1 blockade in urothelial cancer. TCRdb's table, derived via immunoSEQ multiplex PCR, lists solely in-frame clones and lacks some. The data contain around 50,000 clones, about 85% of them singletons. The sequences come from PBMCs, collected around atezolizumab (anti-PD-L1) treatment. These receptors were collected from a man aged 45-65 years with urothelial cancer. CDR3s include the opening cysteine and the closing phenylalanine or tryptophan. A D gene is named only where the DNA matches it firmly. Clone sizes are given selectively: once, few, many, or a class where the clone is expanded.

>TRBD1|TRBV11-2|NA|TRBJ1-5
CASSPGTDYSNQPQHF
TGTGCCAGCAGCCCCGGGACAGATTATAGCAATCAGCCCCAGCATTTT
>NA|TRBV4-1|NA|TRBJ1-2
CASSQGATEGYTF
TGCGCCAGCAGCCAAGGGGCCACGGAAGGCTACACCTTC
>NA|TRBV15|NA|TRBJ2-3
CATSSEGLHTDTQYF
TGTGCCACCAGCTCGGAGGGACTCCACACAGATACGCAGTATTTT
>NA|TRBV2|NA|TRBJ1-1
CASSPPGGMNTEAFF
TGTGCCAGCAGTCCTCCGGGAGGGATGAACACTGAAGCTTTCTTT
>NA|TRBV2|NA|TRBJ2-7
CAILAVDEQYF
TGTGCCATCTTGGCCGTCGACGAGCAGTACTTC
>TRBD1|TRBV19|NA|TRBJ2-5
CASRTGTPLGGETQYF
TGTGCCAGTCGGACAGGGACCCCCTTGGGTGGGGAGACCCAGTACTTC
>NA|TRBV28|NA|TRBJ2-7
CASSLGSEQYF
TGTGCCAGCAGTTTAGGGAGCGAGCAGTACTTC
>NA|TRBV28|once|TRBJ2-3
CASSLVSSRTDTQYF
TGTGCCAGCAGTTTAGTGTCTTCGAGAACAGATACGCAGTATTTT
>NA|TRBV19|NA|TRBJ1-2
CASSISSRGYTF
TGTGCCAGTAGTATATCGAGCCGTGGCTACACCTTC
>NA|TRBV2|NA|TRBJ2-3
CASSEDGGLGDTQYF
TGTGCCAGCAGTGAAGACGGGGGGCTTGGGGATACGCAGTATTTT
>TRBD2|TRBV7-9|NA|TRBJ2-3
CASSFPNYGTSSDTDTQYF
TGTGCCAGCAGCTTTCCCAACTACGGGACTAGCAGTGACACAGATACGCAGTATTTT
>NA|TRBV4-3|NA|TRBJ2-1
CASSQAGEAFREQFF
TGCGCCAGCAGCCAAGCGGGAGAAGCGTTCAGGGAGCAGTTCTTC
>NA|TRBV6-6|NA|TRBJ2-7
CASSGGAYEQYF
TGTGCCAGCTCAGGCGGGGCTTACGAGCAGTACTTC
>TRBD2|TRBV10-1|NA|TRBJ2-1
CASSVAGVLNEQFF
TGCGCCAGCAGTGTGGCGGGGGTCCTAAATGAGCAGTTCTTC
>NA|TRBV6-5|NA|TRBJ2-3
CASRGLDTDTQYF
TGTGCCAGCAGGGGGTTGGACACAGACACGCAGTATTTT
>NA|TRBV6-5|NA|TRBJ2-4
CASSQGLAKNIQYF
TGTGCCAGCAGTCAGGGCCTAGCCAAAAACATTCAGTACTTC
>NA|TRBV14|NA|TRBJ2-3
CASSPRLISTDTQYF
TGTGCCAGCAGCCCCAGACTCATAAGCACAGATACGCAGTATTTT
>TRBD1|TRBV27|NA|TRBJ2-3
CASSFLGQGAMSTDTQYF
TGTGCCAGCAGTTTCCTCGGACAGGGGGCTATGAGCACAGATACGCAGTATTTT
>TRBD1|TRBV6-1|NA|TRBJ2-7
CASSRGQGYEQYF
TGTGCCAGCAGTCGCGGACAGGGTTACGAGCAGTACTTC
>TRBD2|TRBV5-1|NA|TRBJ2-6
CASSVGTSGRVASGANVLTF
TGCGCCAGCAGCGTAGGCACTAGCGGGAGAGTAGCTTCAGGGGCCAACGTCCTGACTTTC
>NA|TRBV30|NA|TRBJ1-5
CAWSPPGGNQPQHF
TGTGCCTGGAGTCCACCGGGGGGAAATCAGCCCCAGCATTTT
>TRBD1|TRBV4-1|NA|TRBJ2-3
CASSQAGTGSAPTDTQYF
TGCGCCAGCAGCCAAGCTGGGACAGGGAGTGCCCCCACAGATACGCAGTATTTT
>TRBD1|TRBV18|NA|TRBJ1-3
CASSPFRPGQGASGNTIYF
TGTGCCAGCTCACCTTTTCGACCGGGACAGGGGGCAAGTGGAAACACCATATATTTT
>TRBD1|TRBV7-9|few|TRBJ1-1
CASSDCRDRAWECLTEAFF
TGTGCCAGCAGCGACTGCCGGGACAGGGCTTGGGAATGTCTCACTGAAGCTTTCTTT
>TRBD1|TRBV6-5|NA|TRBJ1-2
CASSSTGTGRHYTF
TGTGCCAGCAGTTCAACCGGGACAGGAAGACATTACACCTTC
>TRBD2|TRBV11-2|NA|TRBJ2-3
CASRTSGRFRATDTQYF
TGTGCCAGCAGGACTAGCGGGAGATTCCGGGCCACAGATACGCAGTATTTT
>NA|TRBV11-3|NA|TRBJ2-1
CASSSGLSYNEQFF
TGTGCCAGCAGCTCCGGACTATCCTACAATGAGCAGTTCTTC
>TRBD1|TRBV19|few|TRBJ2-2
CASSPQQGTGELFF
TGTGCCAGTAGTCCCCAACAGGGGACCGGGGAGCTGTTTTTT
>NA|TRBV9|once|TRBJ2-2
CASSTGQTTGELFF
TGTGCCAGCAGCACAGGACAGACCACCGGGGAGCTGTTTTTT
>NA|TRBV11-3|NA|TRBJ1-1
CASSSSRGNTEAFF
TGTGCCAGCAGCTCATCCCGGGGGAACACTGAAGCTTTCTTT
>NA|TRBV7-2|NA|TRBJ2-1
CASSLSLSEQFF
TGTGCCAGCAGCTTATCTCTTAGTGAGCAGTTCTTC
>NA|TRBV25-1|NA|TRBJ2-1
CASSESGRVSYNEQFF
TGTGCCAGCAGTGAATCGGGAAGAGTCTCCTACAATGAGCAGTTCTTC
>TRBD2|TRBV6-5|NA|TRBJ2-7
CASSYSGTRLSYEQYF
TGTGCCAGCAGTTACTCCGGGACTAGGCTAAGCTACGAGCAGTACTTC
>NA|TRBV7-9|once|TRBJ2-1
CASSTPSTQIFNEQFF
TGTGCCAGCTCGACCCCTTCTACACAGATCTTCAATGAGCAGTTCTTC
>TRBD1|TRBV11-3|NA|TRBJ1-2
CASSDRGYGYTF
TGTGCCAGCAGCGACAGGGGGTACGGCTACACCTTC
>NA|TRBV6-4|NA|TRBJ1-3
CASSPDSSGNTIYF
TGTGCCAGCAGTCCGGACAGCTCTGGAAACACCATATATTTT
>TRBD1|TRBV28|NA|TRBJ2-7
CASSLSGTGGDEQYF
TGTGCCAGCAGTTTATCCGGGACAGGGGGCGACGAGCAGTACTTC
>TRBD1|TRBV7-2|NA|TRBJ1-5
CASSPRDRGRHQPQHF
TGTGCCAGCAGCCCCCGGGACAGGGGGCGTCATCAGCCCCAGCATTTT
>TRBD1|TRBV9|NA|TRBJ1-4
CASSVNTGGREKLFF
TGTGCCAGCAGCGTGAATACAGGGGGAAGGGAAAAACTGTTTTTT
>TRBD2|TRBV10-3|NA|TRBJ2-2
CAISESLAGAGELFF
TGTGCCATCAGTGAGTCGCTAGCGGGAGCTGGGGAGCTGTTTTTT
>NA|TRBV19|NA|TRBJ1-3
CASSIVTSGNTIYF
TGTGCCAGTAGTATAGTAACTTCTGGAAACACCATATATTTT
>TRBD1|TRBV6-6|NA|TRBJ1-1
CASSYGGQGRTEAFF
TGTGCCAGCAGTTACGGGGGACAGGGAAGAACTGAAGCTTTCTTT
>NA|TRBV13|NA|TRBJ1-2
CASSLGRTTDGYTF
TGTGCCAGCAGCTTAGGAAGGACAACCGATGGCTACACCTTC
>NA|TRBV7-9|NA|TRBJ1-1
CASSRAGDRFDTEAFF
TGTGCCAGCAGCCGCGCGGGTGATAGGTTTGACACTGAAGCTTTCTTT
>NA|TRBV5-1|NA|TRBJ2-5
CASSLAQRGGQETQYF
TGCGCCAGCAGCTTGGCCCAGAGGGGAGGCCAAGAGACCCAGTACTTC
>TRBD2|TRBV5-6|NA|TRBJ2-3
CASSQTSGGLSTDTQYF
TGTGCCAGCAGCCAGACTAGCGGGGGTCTTAGCACAGATACGCAGTATTTT
>TRBD1|TRBV28|many|TRBJ2-5
CASSPSGTGGGQTQYF
TGTGCCAGCAGCCCTTCGGGGACAGGGGGGGGTCAGACCCAGTACTTC
>NA|TRBV10-3|NA|TRBJ1-1
CAITGVAGTEAFF
TGTGCCATCACCGGGGTGGCGGGAACTGAAGCTTTCTTT
>NA|TRBV4-3|NA|TRBJ1-5
CASSQDASGQPQHF
TGCGCCAGCAGCCAAGATGCTAGCGGTCAGCCCCAGCATTTT
>NA|TRBV7-6|NA|TRBJ1-4
CASSLYSRSEKLFF
TGTGCCAGCAGCTTATATTCTCGGAGTGAAAAACTGTTTTTT
>NA|TRBV27|once|TRBJ2-1
CASSLQGSSYNEQFF
TGTGCCAGCAGTTTGCAGGGGAGCTCCTACAATGAGCAGTTCTTC
>TRBD1|TRBV6-5|NA|TRBJ2-3
CASSFDRGQGTDTQYF
TGTGCCAGCAGTTTCGACAGGGGGCAGGGCACAGATACGCAGTATTTT
>TRBD1|TRBV7-9|NA|TRBJ1-2
CASSLDGQDRNYGYTF
TGTGCCAGCAGCTTAGACGGACAGGATAGAAACTATGGCTACACCTTC